A single sample gave rise to the 20 T cell receptor beta chains below, sequenced in a study of blood T cell repertoires in COVID-19. Assay used: immunoSEQ multiplex PCR; TCRdb lists only in-frame clones, some missing. The sample has 140,000 to 150,000 clones, roughly 88% seen once; the top ten hold 9.5% to 13%. Source material: peripheral blood. Receptors originate from a man aged 55-75 years with active or convalescent COVID-19.

The chain employs TRBV14 and TRBJ1-2; D unclear. The V gene's germline CDR1 is SGHDN and CDR2 FVKESK. This CDR3 contains 15 residues. Trimming pared 2 bases from V and 0 bases from J, leaving 10 bases between. CDR3 residues: CASSQNWAANYGYTF. CDR3 nucleotide sequence: TGTGCCAGCAGCCAAAATTGGGCCGCTAACTATGGCTACACCTTC.

The sample holds a few counts of this clone. The chain has TRBV5-1 and TRBJ1-3, with D possibly TRBD1 on 5 matching bases. The CDR3 covers 16 residues. V lost 0 bases and J lost 0, with 10 bases in between. Looked up from germline, CDR1 is SGHRS and CDR2 is YFSETQ. The CDR3, as DNA: TGCGCCAGCAGCTTGGAGGGGCTGAGCTCTGGAAACACCATATATTTT. Protein: CASSLEGLSSGNTIYF.

This chain links TRBV12-5 with TRBJ2-1; 7 bases match TRBD1. The V segment lost 4 bases and the J segment 4 bases; nucleotides outside the gene matches: 7. This CDR3 region has 15 residues. The V gene's germline CDR1 is LGHNT and CDR2 FRNRAP. This CDR3 reads CASGSIRGSYNEQFF. CDR3 DNA sequence: TGTGCTAGTGGTTCTATCAGGGGGTCTTACAATGAGCAGTTCTTC.

V is TRBV19 and J is TRBJ2-6; 10 positions match TRBD1. Germline V gene data show CDR1 as LNHDA and CDR2 as SQIVND (reference sequence). With 8 bases clipped from V and 0 bases from J, the junction kept 4 bases outside the gene matches. This CDR3 spans 16 amino acids. The CDR3 region has the DNA TGTGCCAGTGGGACAGGGGACTACTCTGGGGCCAACGTCCTGACTTTC. It specifies CASGTGDYSGANVLTF.

The J gene is TRBJ2-4, the V gene TRBV12-5; D is ambiguous. Per germline, CDR1 LGHNT and CDR2 FRNRAP. V was shortened by 1 base and J by 0 bases, with 4 bases between the two germline ends. CDR3 length equals 14 residues. The CDR3 DNA follows: TGTGCTAGTGGTTTGGGGAGAGCCAAAAACATTCAGTACTTC. This sequence encodes CASGLGRAKNIQYF.

The chain has TRBV6-2 or TRBV6-3 and TRBJ1-1, with D perhaps TRBD1 (5 bases). The V gene's germline CDR1 is MNHEY and CDR2 SVGEGT. The V end lost 0 bases, the J end lost 6 bases, and 11 bases lay between the germline ends. CDR3 length: 14 residues. CDR3 DNA: TGTGCCAGCAGTTACTCCGATGGGGCCCCTGAAGCTTTCTTT. Translation gives CASSYSDGAPEAFF.

This chain connects TRBV7-2 to TRBJ1-2, with TRBD1 as a possible D gene (6 bases). The CDR3 spans 15 residues. Per germline, CDR1 SGHTA and CDR2 FQGNSA. The ends were cut back, 1 base at V and 7 bases at J, with 16 bases in the middle. Here the CDR3 reads CASSLESRTGPGYTF. CDR3 coding DNA: TGTGCCAGCAGCTTAGAGTCCCGCACAGGGCCTGGCTACACCTTC.

This chain uses TRBV20-1 with TRBJ2-7; 7 nucleotides line up with TRBD2. CDR1 and CDR2 (germline): DFQATT, SNEGSKA (reference sequence). With 3 bases clipped from V and 6 bases from J, the junction kept 17 bases outside the gene matches. This CDR3 spans 16 amino acids. CDR3 sequence: CSASRGMRSGGGEQYV. For the CDR3, the DNA is TGCAGTGCTAGTCGGGGTATGAGGTCGGGAGGAGGCGAGCAGTACGTC.

This chain joins TRBV20-1 and TRBJ2-7, with D maybe TRBD2 (6 bases). CDR1 DFQATT and CDR2 SNEGSKA come from the germline V gene (reference sequence). This CDR3 contains 13 residues. V was pared by 3 bases and J by 4 bases, with 13 bases between. Here the CDR3 DNA reads TGCAGTGCTAGTTTAAGCCGGGGGTACGAGCAGTACTTC. Encoded protein: CSASLSRGYEQYF.

CDR3 residues: CASSAGGIYEQYV. CDR3 bases: TGTGCCAGCAGCGCGGGAGGGATCTACGAGCAGTACGTC. This chain connects TRBV5-4 to TRBJ2-7; the match to TRBD2 covers 9 bases. The CDR3 totals 13 residues. CDR1 is SGHNT, CDR2 YYREEE, per germline (reference sequence). After removal of 4 bases from V and 3 bases from J, the junction contained 2 bases not matched to a gene.

Here the CDR3 DNA reads TGTGCCAGCAGCACCCGCCTGGGAGAGCACGAGCAGTACGTC. It codes for CASSTRLGEHEQYV. The chain has TRBV21-1 and TRBJ2-7; the table's D call of TRBD2 was not tested on the DNA. TRBV21-1 is listed as a pseudogene. The CDR3 covers 14 residues.

CDR3 residues: CAISEFNSNTGELFF. CDR3 bases: TGTGCCATCAGTGAGTTCAACAGCAACACCGGGGAGCTGTTTTTT. The chain couples TRBV10-3 to TRBJ2-2; D is unresolved. Between the trimmed V and J ends, which lost 1 base and 2 bases, there was a span of 8 bases. The CDR3 extends over 15 amino acids. Germline assignment: CDR1 ENHRY and CDR2 SYGVKD.

The rearrangement links TRBV7-2 to TRBJ2-5; perhaps TRBD2 as D (5 bases). V gave up 1 base and J gave up 5 bases, with 14 bases separating them. Germline V gene lookup returns CDR1 SGHTA and CDR2 FQGNSA. The length of the CDR3 is 15 residues. Here the CDR3 reads CASSLVVSDGETQYF. Written as DNA, the CDR3 is TGTGCCAGCAGCTTAGTCGTTAGCGATGGGGAGACCCAGTACTTC.

This clone appeared once. DNA of the CDR3: TGTGCCAGCAGCTTGGCAGGGGAGCGCTATGGCTACACCTTC. Translation: CASSLAGERYGYTF. V and J are TRBV7-8 and TRBJ1-2; possible D gene TRBD1, 6 bases. CDR1 and CDR2 (germline): SGHVS, FQNEAQ. The CDR3 runs to 14 residues. The ends were cut back, 3 bases at V and 4 bases at J, with 12 bases in the middle.

J is TRBJ1-3 and V is TRBV3-1 (or the pseudogene TRBV3-2); D possibly corresponds to TRBD1 (6 bases). Germline-derived CDR1 and CDR2 are LGHDT and YNNKEL (reference sequence). V was shortened by 4 bases and J by 7 bases, with 11 bases between the two germline ends. The CDR3 has 13 residues. CDR3 nucleotide sequence: TGTGCCAGCAGCCTACAGGGTCGGAACACCATATATTTT. As protein: CASSLQGRNTIYF.

The rearrangement joins TRBV6-5 to TRBJ2-3; TRBD1 is a possible D gene (6 bases). Trimming shortened V by 0 bases and J by 0 bases, and 10 bases separated the two germline ends. In germline, CDR1 is MNHEY, CDR2 SVGAGI. CDR3 length: 16 amino acids. The CDR3 region is CASSYSGQLSTDTQYF. Written as DNA, the CDR3 is TGTGCCAGCAGTTACTCAGGACAGCTAAGCACAGATACGCAGTATTTT.

This clone was seen a handful of times. V usage is TRBV7-9 and J usage is TRBJ2-7; D possibly corresponds to TRBD1 (5 bases). The CDR3 has 14 residues. V lost 8 bases and J lost 0, with 14 bases in between. Germline V gene lookup returns CDR1 SEHNR and CDR2 FQNEAQ (reference sequence). In DNA, the CDR3 is TGTGCCAGCGGTGGCCTCGACAGCTCCTACGAGCAGTACTTC. Translating it yields CASGGLDSSYEQYF.

The count of this clone is one. This sequence joins TRBV15 and TRBJ1-2, with D unclear. Looked up from germline, CDR1 is LNHNV and CDR2 is YYDKDF (reference sequence). V lost 1 base and J lost 0, with 9 bases in between. This CDR3 is built from 15 residues. Written as DNA, the CDR3 is TGTGCCACCAGCAGAGGACTAACGGCTAACTATGGCTACACCTTC. Encoded protein: CATSRGLTANYGYTF.

The gene calls are TRBV4-3 and TRBJ2-2; D might be TRBD1 (6 bases). Deletions cut 0 bases from V and 4 bases from J, with 15 bases between. The CDR3 spans 17 residues. Germline lookup yields CDR1 LGHNA and CDR2 YSLEER. In DNA, the CDR3 is TGCGCCAGCAGCCAAGATCTGGGAAGGGGGAGCACCGGGGAGCTGTTTTTT. Amino acid sequence: CASSQDLGRGSTGELFF.

This chain links TRBV7-9 with TRBJ2-1, with 8 bases fitting TRBD1. There are 16 residues in the CDR3. The ends lost 0 bases at V and 2 bases at J; junction bases unmatched: 3. In germline, CDR1 is SEHNR, CDR2 FQNEAQ (reference sequence). The CDR3 region is CASSLADRGPYNEQFF. In nucleotides, the CDR3 is TGTGCCAGCAGCTTAGCTGACAGGGGCCCCTACAATGAGCAGTTCTTC.